The T cell receptor (beta chain) described here comes from a study of pediatric ulcerative colitis (dated by TCRdb to the late 2010s). At the level of the whole study: Pancolitis was present in roughly seven ulcerative colitis patients and left-sided colitis in two, and histology consistent with ulcerative colitis was found in all of these patients. From nine newly diagnosed, treatment-naive pediatric ulcerative colitis patients and a few non-IBD control children, paired blood and rectal samples were collected. Using the Pediatric Ulcerative Colitis Activity Index, a couple of patients were classed as having mild disease, several as having moderate disease and three as having acute severe colitis.

From its cysteine to its phenylalanine, the CDR3 spans 17 amino acids. Solely the CDR3 DNA is kept, with 51 bases framed from the first base. After removal of 1 base from V and 3 bases from J, the junction retains 9 bases not matched to a gene. Looking up the germline V gene yields CDR1 SGHTA and CDR2 FQGNSA. Study-level results and caveats: A couple of rectal CDR3 clonotypes were detected in all ulcerative colitis patients and were not detected in any of the controls. Blood-derived T cells may have been included in the rectal pinch biopsies, particularly in patients with overt colitis. Rectal repertoire features separated controls, mild-moderate and acute severe colitis patients; acute severe colitis showed reduced rectal diversity due to clonal expansions. A couple of patients' blood samples yielded substantially fewer templates for technical reasons and were excluded from blood-rectal overlap analysis. Repertoires were derived from total lymphocyte DNA, so rare subsets such as regulatory T cells may have patterns not reflected. With only four individuals, the healthy control group was small. Compared with controls, ulcerative colitis patients showed significantly higher autologous blood-rectal clonal overlap, a finding that suggests increased T cell trafficking to inflamed tissue.

Rearranged CDR3 beta regions were amplified from genomic DNA with multiplex V and J primers using the immunoSEQ TRB Survey service. To keep depth equal across samples, survey-level sequencing depth of up to 500,000 reads per sample was applied. The libraries were purified, combined into pools and sequenced with Illumina technology. Per the original workflow: Productive clonality, sample overlap, pairwise scatters, CDR3 beta length, V/D/J gene usage and productiveness were assessed with immunoSEQ online tools. Alongside Shannon and Simpson indices, calculated diversity was computed as the number of unique rearrangements divided by total templates, multiplied by 100. For principal component analysis, Z-score normalized data were analyzed with the R prcomp function and the ggbiplot package. Blood-rectal clonal overlap within each subject was quantified with Morisita's index. Drawn from immuneACCESS, this table holds only the in-frame rearrangements with V and J called that TCRdb kept. Clones are partly lost; checked studies trace under half to an unresolved V gene and leave the rest unexplained. Clone size and the V and J calls come from that table; the DNA yielded D and trimming. The sample table records 20,000 to 25,000 clones; around 69% of these occur just once. 15% of the sample belongs to the ten largest clones.

During colonoscopy, one to two pinch biopsies were obtained from the rectum for research. Before the diagnostic colonoscopy, none of the ulcerative colitis patients had been given any immunosuppressive medication. Before DNA was isolated, the rectal biopsies underwent proteinase K digestion. The Wizard kit (Promega) was used to extract genomic DNA from the blood and intestinal samples. Notes on this clone: Its recognized antigen is unknown. Base qualities are not recorded, but no much larger clone differs from it by a single base.

The rearranged segments are TRBV7-2 and TRBJ2-5; TRBD2 matches 9 bases in the middle. The sample consisted of gut tissue. The TCR comes from a boy between 10 and 17 years old with severe ulcerative colitis. The CDR3 protein is CASSLGVKRGAEETQYF. The nucleotide sequence is given as TGTGCCAGCAGCTTAGGGGTCAAGCGGGGGGCCGAAGAGACCCAGTACTTC.